The 24 T cell receptor beta chains below were found in one sample sequenced in a study of CD8+ T cells in alopecia areata (dated by TCRdb to 2016 to 2018). Taken with the paper, the label for time point translates to: baseline before oral tofacitinib. Libraries came from the immunoSEQ multiplex PCR assay. To provide template for TCR sequencing, every sample had RNA extracted and reverse transcribed into cDNA. TCRdb obtained this table from immuneACCESS and retained in-frame rearrangements with V and J assigned. These tables miss some clones; where compared with another copy, unresolved V genes account for less than half of the shortfall, and the remainder is unexplained. The sample yields more than 100,000 clones; roughly 58% were counted once. Of the sample, under 5% falls within the top ten clones. The specimen was CD4+ T cells sorted from blood, collected at week 0. Receptors were obtained from a human donor with alopecia areata.

This chain joins TRBV6-6 and TRBJ2-5; 8 nucleotides match TRBD1. V shed 0 bases and J 4 bases; nucleotides not matched to a gene: 1. The CDR3 length is 14 residues. CDR1 and CDR2 (germline): MNHNY, SVGAGI (reference sequence). The CDR3 sequence is CASSYSGQVETQYF. The CDR3 DNA sequence: TGTGCCAGCAGTTACTCGGGACAGGTAGAGACCCAGTACTTC.

This chain uses TRBV7-6 with TRBJ2-2; D unclear. The germline CDR1 and CDR2 sequences are SGHVS and FNYEAQ. The CDR3 length is 15 residues. Deletions cut 2 bases from V and 0 bases from J, with 7 bases between. This CDR3 is CASSLTTTNTGELFF. DNA for the CDR3: TGTGCCAGCAGCTTAACGACAACGAACACCGGGGAGCTGTTTTTT.

The chain uses TRBV11-2 and TRBJ1-2; 9 bases agree with TRBD1. With V trimmed by 5 bases and J by 2 bases, 3 bases remained unmatched. Per germline, CDR1 SGHAT and CDR2 FQNNGV. This CDR3 is 14 amino acids long. The CDR3 loop reads CASSAGTGNYGYTF. CDR3 nucleotide sequence: TGTGCCAGCAGCGCCGGGACAGGGAACTATGGCTACACCTTC.

Here the CDR3 reads CASSQGGVATNEKLFF. The CDR3 nucleotides are TGTGCCAGCAGCCAAGGAGGAGTTGCAACTAATGAAAAACTGTTTTTT. V usage is TRBV14 and J usage is TRBJ1-4; D is ambiguous. V shed 1 base and J shed 0 bases, with 9 bases lying between them. Germline loops: CDR1 SGHDN, CDR2 FVKESK. The CDR3 is 16 amino acids.

V usage is TRBV7-2 and J usage is TRBJ1-2; a possible D gene is TRBD1 (5 bases). CDR1 is SGHTA and CDR2 is FQGNSA in the germline V gene. Trimming took 3 bases from V and 2 from J, leaving 10 bases between them. This CDR3 comprises 14 residues. CDR3 loop: CASSLPRQNYGYTF. CDR3 bases: TGTGCCAGCAGCTTGCCCCGACAGAACTATGGCTACACCTTC.

The chain couples TRBV7-2 to TRBJ1-2, with TRBD1 matching 8 bases. The V gene's germline CDR1 is SGHTA and CDR2 FQGNSA. V shed 5 bases, J shed 2 bases, and the junction held 13 bases outside the gene matches. The CDR3 covers 17 residues. CDR3 loop: CASSRGSSDRANYGYTF. The DNA of the CDR3 is TGTGCCAGCAGCCGCGGATCGTCGGACAGGGCCAACTATGGCTACACCTTC.

The rearrangement uses TRBV2 and TRBJ2-7; 9 nucleotides agree with TRBD1. V shed 6 bases, J shed 0 bases, and the junction held 6 bases outside the gene matches. The CDR3 is 15 residues long. Per the germline V gene, CDR1 is SNHLY and CDR2 is FYNNEI. CDR3 amino acids: CASSRTGASSYEQYF. The CDR3 DNA is TGTGCCAGCAGCCGGACAGGGGCCAGCTCCTACGAGCAGTACTTC.

V and J are TRBV7-2 and TRBJ2-5; D not certain. CDR1 and CDR2 (germline): SGHTA, FQGNSA. Trimming cost V 3 bases and J 2 bases, with 10 bases left between them. The CDR3 contains 14 residues. CDR3 sequence reads: CASSFYGPQETQYF. DNA of the CDR3: TGTGCCAGCAGCTTTTACGGCCCTCAAGAGACCCAGTACTTC. Variable domain in full (rest from reference TRBV7-2 and TRBJ2-5): GAGVSQSPSNKVTEKGKDVELRCDPISGHTALYWYRQSLGQGLEFLIYFQGNSAPDKSGLPSDRFSAERTGGSVSTLTIQRTQQEDSAVYLCASSFYGPQETQYFGPGTRLLVL.

V gene TRBV4-3 combines with J gene TRBJ2-3; no reliable D call. Germline-derived CDR1 and CDR2 are LGHNA and YSLEER. The CDR3 has 15 amino acids. V was trimmed by 1 base and J by 5 bases, leaving 13 bases between them. Here the CDR3 reads CASSQALSMGDTQYF. The CDR3 nucleotides are TGCGCCAGCAGCCAAGCCCTCTCTATGGGAGATACGCAGTATTTT.

The chain is built from TRBV5-1 and TRBJ2-1, with 9 bases matching TRBD2. Germline V gene data show CDR1 as SGHRS and CDR2 as YFSETQ. With 0 bases clipped from V and 2 bases from J, the junction kept 6 bases outside the gene matches. The CDR3 spans 17 residues. The CDR3 is CASSLAGLAPTYNEQFF. CDR3 bases: TGCGCCAGCAGCTTGGCGGGACTAGCCCCTACCTACAATGAGCAGTTCTTC.

This chain links TRBV27 with TRBJ2-5; weak D call: TRBD2 (5 bases). The CDR3 covers 13 residues. The germline V gene has CDR1 MNHEY and CDR2 SMNVEV (reference sequence). The germline V and J ends were trimmed by 7 bases and 1 base, with 10 bases remaining between them. CDR3 bases: TGTGCCAGCACCGACTACCGCCAAGAGACCCAGTACTTC. This sequence encodes CASTDYRQETQYF.

This clone has at least ten counts. The chain has TRBV7-3 and TRBJ2-5; 11 nucleotides match TRBD2. V dropped 5 bases and J dropped 5; count of bases not matched to a gene: 13. The length of the CDR3 is 17 residues. Germline-derived CDR1 and CDR2 are SGHTA and FQGTGA. The CDR3 DNA is TGTGCCAGCAGCAGCGGGGCTAGCGGGAGGTCTGGGGAGACCCAGTACTTC. This sequence encodes CASSSGASGRSGETQYF.

The chain carries TRBV5-4 and TRBJ2-5, with D unresolved. The CDR3 totals 13 residues. Germline assignment: CDR1 SGHNT and CDR2 YYREEE (reference sequence). Trimming stripped 2 bases from V and 4 bases from J, with 9 bases between. The CDR3, as DNA: TGTGCCAGCAGCTTAAACCACGGAGAGACCCAGTACTTC. It specifies CASSLNHGETQYF.

This clone was seen a single time. The V and J genes are TRBV7-6 and TRBJ2-5; TRBD2 matches at 13 bases. V lost 1 base and J lost 5; bases outside the gene matches: 4. Germline V lookup: CDR1 SGHVS, CDR2 FNYEAQ. CDR3 length: 16 residues. The CDR3: CASSLELAGGLETQYF. The CDR3 bases are TGTGCCAGCAGCTTAGAACTAGCGGGGGGGCTGGAGACCCAGTACTTC. Full variable domain (outside the CDR3, taken from reference TRBV7-6 and TRBJ2-5): GAGVSQSPRYKVTKRGQDVALRCDPISGHVSLYWYRQALGQGPEFLTYFNYEAQQDKSGLPNDRFSAERPEGSISTLTIQRTEQRDSAMYRCASSLELAGGLETQYFGPGTRLLVL.

The chain's CDR3 is CASSGRESYEQYF. CDR3 nucleotide sequence: TGTGCCAGCAGTGGCAGGGAATCCTACGAGCAGTACTTC. The J gene is TRBJ2-7, the V gene TRBV28; a possible D gene is TRBD1 (5 bases). The germline gives CDR1 MDHEN, CDR2 SYDVKM. The CDR3 is 13 residues long. V was pared by 5 bases and J by 1 base, with 9 bases between.

This clone has just one count. The V and J genes are TRBV28 and TRBJ2-7; the match to TRBD1 covers 9 bases. CDR1 MDHEN and CDR2 SYDVKM come from the germline V gene. This CDR3 is built from 15 residues. Trimming took 5 bases from V and 6 from J; bases not matched to a gene: 11. CDR3 sequence reads: CASSPGGQGHGEQYF. The CDR3 DNA reads as TGTGCCAGCAGTCCCGGAGGACAGGGGCACGGCGAGCAGTACTTC.

The J gene is TRBJ1-2, the V gene TRBV7-8; D possibly corresponds to TRBD1 (6 bases). Germline V gene data show CDR1 as SGHVS and CDR2 as FQNEAQ. The CDR3 contains 19 residues. V shed 5 bases and J shed 3 bases, with 28 bases lying between them. CDR3 DNA: TGTGCCAGCAGCGCCGCAGATTGGCGGACAGAGCCTGCATACTATGGCTACACCTTC. Amino acids: CASSAADWRTEPAYYGYTF. The full variable domain, with the rest looked up from reference TRBV7-8 and TRBJ1-2, is GAGVSQSPRYKVAKRGQDVALRCDPISGHVSLFWYQQALGQGPEFLTYFQNEAQLDKSGLPSDRFFAERPEGSVSTLKIQRTQQEDSAVYLCASSAADWRTEPAYYGYTFGSGTRLTVV.

This chain joins TRBV19 and TRBJ1-1; D unresolved. The CDR3 is 15 amino acids. V was clipped by 10 bases and J by 3 bases, with 21 bases between them. Germline V gene lookup returns CDR1 LNHDA and CDR2 SQIVND (reference sequence). In nucleotides, the CDR3 is TGTGCCACCAAAGTCGCGACCGGGGTCGACACTGAAGCTTTCTTT. Its translation: CATKVATGVDTEAFF.

The chain joins TRBV10-3 to TRBJ2-1, with D perhaps matching TRBD1 or TRBD2 (5 bases each). V was shortened by 3 bases and J by 7 bases, with 16 bases between the two germline ends. CDR3 size: 15 residues. Germline V lookup: CDR1 ENHRY, CDR2 SYGVKD. Written as DNA, the CDR3 is TGTGCCATCAGTGACGCAGGGACGGTCGGTAATGAGCAGTTCTTC. Its protein is CAISDAGTVGNEQFF.

The chain has TRBV10-3 and TRBJ2-5; D not resolved. CDR1 ENHRY and CDR2 SYGVKD come from the germline V gene. The CDR3 has 12 residues. Deletions cut 4 bases from V and 2 bases from J, with 5 bases between. The CDR3 nucleotides read TGTGCCATCAGTGCTACACAAGAGACCCAGTACTTC. Translating gives CAISATQETQYF.

The chain is built from TRBV10-3 and TRBJ2-1; 8 bases are a match to TRBD2. CDR1 and CDR2 (germline): ENHRY, SYGVKD. The CDR3 sequence is 12 residues long. Trimming cost V 6 bases and J 10 bases; bases outside gene matches: 5. CDR3 loop: CAIRETSEEQFF. The CDR3 coding sequence is TGTGCCATCAGGGAGACTAGCGAAGAGCAGTTCTTC.

The chain has TRBV7-8 and TRBJ2-7; D may be TRBD1 (6 bases). V was cut by 0 bases and J by 2 bases, with 8 bases left in between. CDR3 length: 14 amino acids. The V gene's germline CDR1 is SGHVS and CDR2 FQNEAQ. For the CDR3, the DNA is TGTGCCAGCAGCTTAGCTGGGACACCCTACGAGCAGTACTTC. This codes for CASSLAGTPYEQYF.

The chain links TRBV7-2 to TRBJ1-5; D is ambiguous. Trimming took off 5 bases at V and 3 bases at J, with 8 bases between the two ends. The germline V gene encodes CDR1 SGHTA and CDR2 FQGNSA. The CDR3 totals 13 residues. The DNA for the CDR3 is TGTGCCAGCAGCCGGGAGACCAATCAGCCCCAGCATTTT. It is translated as CASSRETNQPQHF. Complete variable domain (other parts from reference TRBV7-2 and TRBJ1-5): GAGVSQSPSNKVTEKGKDVELRCDPISGHTALYWYRQSLGQGLEFLIYFQGNSAPDKSGLPSDRFSAERTGGSVSTLTIQRTQQEDSAVYLCASSRETNQPQHFGDGTRLSIL.

In its sample, this clone was seen once. This chain joins TRBV4-1 and TRBJ2-7, with 7 nucleotides matching TRBD1. The germline V gene encodes CDR1 MGHRA and CDR2 YSYEKL. The CDR3 runs to 15 residues. The J segment lost 2 bases and the V segment lost 2 bases, leaving 6 bases of the junction unmatched. The CDR3 here is CASSQSGQQPYEQYF. DNA of the CDR3: TGCGCCAGCAGCCAATCGGGACAGCAGCCCTACGAGCAGTACTTC.